What follows are 5 T cell receptor beta chains derived from one specimen sequenced in a study of vaccination effects on CD4 cells after COVID-19. These receptors lack a known antigen. Before any sequencing was done, the ViraFEST assay used viral peptide pools to expand antigen-specific CD4+ T cells. Following a roughly 10-day culture, CD4+ T cells were purified. Libraries were prepared by immunoSEQ multiplex PCR; TCRdb keeps only in-frame clonotypes and omits some of them. The sample gives fewer than 25,000 clones, roughly 73% of which show up once; roughly 12% is in the top ten. Material: CD4+ T cells from PBMCs cultured with HCoV-229E spike peptides, obtained before COVID-19 vaccination. These receptors all come from a human donor who received a COVID-19 vaccine.

The chain recombines TRBV5-1 with TRBJ2-4; D tentatively reads TRBD1 or TRBD2 (6 bases each). Per the germline V gene, CDR1 is SGHRS and CDR2 is YFSETQ. Trimming took off 4 bases at V and 4 bases at J, with 18 bases between the two ends. CDR3 length equals 16 residues. In nucleotides, the CDR3 is TGCGCCAGCAGCGTGGAAGGGGGGCCAAGAAAAAACATTCAGTACTTC. Translation gives CASSVEGGPRKNIQYF.

This clone came up a few times. The chain employs TRBV7-6 and TRBJ1-3; the D is unclear. Trimming removed 7 bases from V and 4 bases from J, with 17 bases in between. Germline assignment: CDR1 SGHVS and CDR2 FNYEAQ. The CDR3 is 15 amino acids. The CDR3 here is CASTPSPALGNTIYF. CDR3 DNA: TGTGCCAGCACCCCAAGCCCGGCACTCGGAAACACCATATATTTT. The whole variable domain, remainder taken from reference TRBV7-6 and TRBJ1-3, is GAGVSQSPRYKVTKRGQDVALRCDPISGHVSLYWYRQALGQGPEFLTYFNYEAQQDKSGLPNDRFSAERPEGSISTLTIQRTEQRDSAMYRCASTPSPALGNTIYFGEGSWLTVV.

The rearrangement joins TRBV30 to TRBJ1-3, with 7 nucleotides matching TRBD1. J was trimmed by 3 bases and V by 3 bases; bases with no gene match: 5. Germline loops: CDR1 GTSNPN, CDR2 SVGIG (reference sequence). The CDR3 sequence is 14 residues long. CDR3 in DNA: TGTGCCTGGAGCCAGACAGGGAATGGAAACACCATATATTTT. Translation: CAWSQTGNGNTIYF.

The V and J genes are TRBV29-1 and TRBJ2-5; 7 bases are a match to TRBD2. After removal of 3 bases from V and 4 bases from J, the junction contained 8 bases not matched to a gene. CDR1 is SQVTM, CDR2 ANQGSEA, per germline. This CDR3 region has 14 residues. The CDR3 DNA is TGCAGCGTTGATCAGGGAGGGCTTCGAGAGACCCAGTACTTC. It is translated as CSVDQGGLRETQYF.

This clone was seen once. The chain joins TRBV4-2 to TRBJ2-1, with D tentatively TRBD2 (5 bases). This CDR3 spans 15 amino acids. Germline V lookup: CDR1 LGHNA, CDR2 YNFKEQ. The V gene lost 1 base and the J gene lost 0 bases, with 7 bases spanning the gap. CDR3 bases: TGTGCCAGCAGCCAAGTCGGGGACTCCTACAATGAGCAGTTCTTC. The encoded protein is CASSQVGDSYNEQFF.